Each of the 26 T cell receptor beta chains below was sequenced from the same sample in a study of T cells after yellow fever vaccination. One entry per CDR3 protein, called by TCRdb with MiXCR from the 5' RACE reads. The sample carries approximately 150,000 distinct CDR3 sequences, 7% to 9% recorded once. Sample: CD4+ T cells sorted from PBMCs, taken 5 days after the yellow fever booster vaccination. All receptors come from a young man who received the YFV17D yellow fever vaccine.

This clonotype has ten or more counts. This chain joins TRBV20-1 and TRBJ1-6; D may be TRBD1 (5 bases). The germline gives CDR1 DFQATT, CDR2 SNEGSKA (reference sequence). V lost 2 bases and J lost 8, with 16 bases in between. The CDR3 has 15 residues. The CDR3 sequence is CSARPPGRPDSPLHF. The CDR3 coding sequence is TGCAGTGCTAGACCTCCGGGACGCCCGGATTCACCCCTCCACTTT.

This clonotype was counted many times. The chain is built from TRBV5-6 and TRBJ2-5; D possibly corresponds to TRBD1 (6 bases). Germline CDR1 and CDR2: SGHDT and YYEEEE. The CDR3 loop spans 15 amino acids. V was trimmed by 0 bases and J by 5 bases, leaving 14 bases between them. The CDR3, as DNA: TGTGCCAGCAGCTTGGGGCAGGGGTTGGGCGAGACCCAGTACTTC. Translation gives CASSLGQGLGETQYF.

This clonotype was seen at least ten times. This chain links TRBV20-1 with TRBJ2-7; D is possibly TRBD1 (5 bases). This CDR3 is 14 amino acids long. Trimming shortened V by 2 bases and J by 3 bases, and 14 bases separated the two germline ends. Germline loops: CDR1 DFQATT, CDR2 SNEGSKA (reference sequence). The CDR3 nucleotides are TGCAGTGCTAGACCCCTGGGGCATGACTACGAGCAGTACTTC. Its protein product is CSARPLGHDYEQYF.

This clonotype was counted many times. The chain has TRBV20-1 and TRBJ1-6; D is uncertain. Trimming pared 8 bases from V and 3 bases from J, leaving 8 bases between. CDR3 length equals 12 residues. Germline V lookup: CDR1 DFQATT, CDR2 SNEGSKA (reference sequence). The CDR3 spells CSWRDYNSPLHF. CDR3 bases: TGCAGTTGGAGGGACTATAATTCACCCCTCCACTTT.

This clonotype was recorded at least ten times. The chain recombines TRBV7-2 with TRBJ2-5, with a possible D match to TRBD1 (6 bases). Germline V gene lookup returns CDR1 SGHTA and CDR2 FQGNSA. The CDR3 runs to 14 residues. V lost 4 bases and J lost 5, with 14 bases in between. The CDR3 region is CASSSGHRGETQYF. The CDR3, as DNA: TGTGCCAGCAGCTCGGGACATAGGGGGGAGACCCAGTACTTC.

This clonotype came up many times. The chain joins TRBV18 to TRBJ2-5; 14 bases map to TRBD2. V was clipped by 3 bases and J by 4 bases; unmatched bases: 1. The CDR3 extends over 15 amino acids. CDR1 and CDR2 (germline): KGHSH, LQKENI. The CDR3 here is CASSPGLAGGETQYF. The DNA for the CDR3 is TGTGCCAGCTCACCCGGACTAGCGGGAGGAGAGACCCAGTACTTC.

Note on this clonotype: Being one base from a much bigger clone, this may be a read error. The chain employs TRBV20-1 and TRBJ2-7, with 10 nucleotides matching TRBD2. Germline CDR1 reads DFQATT; CDR2 reads SNEGSKA (reference sequence). This CDR3 contains 16 residues. CDR3 sequence: CTASSSTTSGFYEQYF. The CDR3 bases are TGCACTGCTAGTTCATCGACGACTAGCGGGTTCTACGAGCAGTACTTC.

A remark on this clonotype: A much larger clone sits a single nucleotide away, making a read error possible. The CDR3 coding sequence is TGTGCCTTCTTGCCAGGCGGCGGCTACGAGCAGTACTTC. It yields the protein CAFLPGGGYEQYF. The V and J genes are TRBV10-3 and TRBJ2-7, with D hard to call. This CDR3 has 13 residues. Trimming took off 11 bases at V and 3 bases at J, with 17 bases between the two ends. Germline CDR1 and CDR2: ENHRY and SYGVKD.

This clonotype has a count of ten or more. The J gene is TRBJ2-5, the V gene TRBV12-3 or TRBV12-4; 8 positions match TRBD1. Trimming at V came to 6 bases and at J to 4 bases, leaving 4 bases not matched to a gene. The CDR3 extends over 13 amino acids. DNA of the CDR3: TGTGCCAGCAGCCAAGACAGGGGAGAGACCCAGTACTTC. Amino acid sequence: CASSQDRGETQYF.

There are a few counts of this clonotype. The chain employs TRBV7-9 and TRBJ2-4; 11 bases are shared with TRBD1. This CDR3 contains 16 residues. Losses at the gene ends were 3 bases for V and 3 bases for J; bases not matched to a gene: 4. Germline values: CDR1 SEHNR, CDR2 FQNEAQ (reference sequence). In DNA form, the CDR3 reads TGTGCCAGCAGCTTGGGACAGGGGGTAGGCAAAAACATTCAGTACTTC. Its translation: CASSLGQGVGKNIQYF.

The table lists this clonotype with a few counts. The chain combines TRBV7-9 with TRBJ2-5, with 14 bases aligning to TRBD2. V was clipped by 5 bases and J by 5 bases; unmatched bases: 7. The length of the CDR3 is 16 residues. From germline, CDR1 is SEHNR and CDR2 FQNEAQ (reference sequence). CDR3 sequence: CASSPGTSGSGETQYF. Written as DNA, the CDR3 is TGTGCCAGCAGCCCCGGGACTAGCGGGAGCGGTGAGACCCAGTACTTC.

This clonotype came up many times. V is TRBV5-1 and J is TRBJ1-5, with 7 bases aligning to TRBD1. Germline lookup yields CDR1 SGHRS and CDR2 YFSETQ. V shed 3 bases, J shed 3 bases, and the junction held 3 bases outside the gene matches. The CDR3 is made up of 14 amino acids. The CDR3 sequence is CASSSGQLNQPQHF. In DNA, the CDR3 is TGCGCCAGCAGCTCGGGACAGCTCAATCAGCCCCAGCATTTT.

This clonotype was picked up many times. J is TRBJ2-1 and V is TRBV7-2; D perhaps matches TRBD2 (6 bases). This CDR3 comprises 16 residues. Between the trimmed V and J ends, which lost 6 bases and 4 bases, there was a span of 19 bases. Germline CDR1 reads SGHTA; CDR2 reads FQGNSA. For the CDR3, the DNA is TGTGCCAGCAGTCGTACAGTAGGGACTCCATACAATGAGCAGTTCTTC. This encodes CASSRTVGTPYNEQFF.

This clonotype was detected many times. The chain is built from TRBV5-4 and TRBJ2-5, with D perhaps TRBD2 (5 bases). Trimming took off 0 bases at V and 5 bases at J, with 11 bases between the two ends. The CDR3 is made up of 14 amino acids. CDR1 SGHNT and CDR2 YYREEE come from the germline V gene (reference sequence). CDR3 protein: CASSLEASSETQYF. CDR3 DNA: TGTGCCAGCAGCTTGGAGGCTAGCTCTGAGACCCAGTACTTC.

This clonotype has ten or more counts. The chain uses TRBV7-9 and TRBJ2-7; the match to TRBD2 covers 7 bases. J lost 3 bases, V lost 7 bases, and 6 bases had no gene match. Germline V gene data show CDR1 as SEHNR and CDR2 as FQNEAQ (reference sequence). This CDR3 comprises 13 residues. The CDR3 region has the DNA TGTGCCAGCAACCTCCCGGGGGGCTACGAGCAGTACTTC. Translating gives CASNLPGGYEQYF. Full variable domain (remainder filled in from reference TRBV7-9 and TRBJ2-7): DTGVSQNPRHKITKRGQNVTFRCDPISEHNRLYWYRQTLGQGPEFLTYFQNEAQLEKSRLLSDRFSAERPKGSFSTLEIQRTEQGDSAMYLCASNLPGGYEQYFGPGTRLTVT.

This clonotype was recorded at least ten times. J is TRBJ2-5 and V is TRBV6-1; 7 positions agree with TRBD2. V dropped 4 bases and J dropped 1; count of bases not matched to a gene: 3. The CDR3 consists of 14 residues. The germline CDR1 and CDR2 sequences are MNHNS and SASEGT. This CDR3 reads CASSGGGVQETQYF. CDR3 nucleotides: TGTGCCAGCAGTGGGGGGGGGGTCCAAGAGACCCAGTACTTC.

This clonotype was found many times. J is TRBJ2-7 and V is TRBV29-1; 7 bases align to TRBD1. The CDR3 is 12 residues long. V was pared by 6 bases and J by 3 bases, with 5 bases of the junction left unmatched. Germline-derived CDR1 and CDR2 are SQVTM and ANQGSEA. The DNA for the CDR3 is TGCAGCGTGGTGAGACAGGGCTACGAGCAGTACTTC. Residues: CSVVRQGYEQYF.

This clonotype has ten or more counts. V and J are TRBV10-3 and TRBJ2-1; 7 nucleotides line up with TRBD2. CDR1 is ENHRY and CDR2 is SYGVKD in the germline V gene. The CDR3 has 15 residues. V lost 3 bases, J lost 5 bases, and 7 bases stayed unmatched. CDR3 residues: CAISDWLAENNEQFF. DNA of the CDR3: TGTGCCATCAGTGATTGGCTAGCGGAGAACAATGAGCAGTTCTTC.

This clonotype was found many times. The chain is built from TRBV9 and TRBJ2-4; 7 positions agree with TRBD2. Per the germline V gene, CDR1 is SGDLS and CDR2 is YYNGEE. The CDR3 is made up of 12 amino acids. J was trimmed by 7 bases and V by 4 bases; bases with no gene match: 2. CDR3 nucleotide sequence: TGTGCCAGCAGCCCCGGGGGGAACATTCAGTACTTC. Translating it yields CASSPGGNIQYF. Full variable domain (rest looked up from reference TRBV9 and TRBJ2-4): DSGVTQTPKHLITATGQRVTLRCSPRSGDLSVYWYQQSLDQGLQFLIQYYNGEERAKGNILERFSAQQFPDLHSELNLSSLELGDSALYFCASSPGGNIQYFGAGTRLSVL.

This clonotype occurred once. Possible read error: a much larger clone is one base away. V gene TRBV18 combines with J gene TRBJ2-5; D possibly corresponds to TRBD1 (8 bases). Germline V CDR1 and CDR2: KGHSH, LQKENI. This CDR3 is built from 14 residues. The CDR3 region is CAGSPMDREGTQYF. CDR3 nucleotides: TGTGCCGGCTCACCGATGGACAGGGAGGGGACCCAGTACTTC.

This clonotype was counted ten times or more. The rearrangement joins TRBV11-2 to TRBJ2-5, with D possibly being TRBD2 (5 bases). This CDR3 is built from 18 residues. Trimming removed 5 bases at V and 7 bases at J, with 29 bases between. Per the germline V gene, CDR1 is SGHAT and CDR2 is FQNNGV. CDR3 loop: CASSPLISGITQNGTQYF. The CDR3 DNA follows: TGTGCCAGCAGCCCTCTAATTTCCGGGATAACCCAAAATGGGACCCAGTACTTC. Based on the CDR3 plus reference TRBV11-2 and TRBJ2-5, the full variable domain is EAGVAQSPRYKIIEKRQSVAFWCNPISGHATLYWYQQILGQGPKLLIQFQNNGVVDDSQLPKDRFSAERLKGVDSTLKIQPAKLEDSAVYLCASSPLISGITQNGTQYFGPGTRLLVL.

The genes are TRBV5-1 and TRBJ2-5; 14 bases align to TRBD2. The junction had 16 bases not matched to a gene; V was cut back by 4 bases and J by 2 bases. In germline, CDR1 is SGHRS, CDR2 YFSETQ. The CDR3 is made up of 20 amino acids. The CDR3 loop is CASSLERLSGTSGRQETQYF. The CDR3 DNA reads TGCGCCAGCAGCCTGGAAAGACTTTCCGGGACTAGCGGGAGACAAGAGACCCAGTACTTC.

This clonotype was seen at least ten times. The rearrangement links TRBV5-5 to TRBJ2-1, with 8 bases aligning to TRBD2. The CDR3 loop spans 15 amino acids. Germline trimming cut 10 bases from V and 0 bases from J; bases unmatched to any gene: 9. The germline CDR1 and CDR2 sequences are SGHKS and YYEKEE (reference sequence). CDR3 residues: CASGGRFSSYNEQFF. In DNA form, the CDR3 reads TGTGCCTCGGGCGGGAGGTTCAGCTCCTACAATGAGCAGTTCTTC.

The chain employs TRBV19 and TRBJ2-3; D gene uncertain. V lost 3 bases to trimming and J lost 6 bases, with 10 bases between them. Germline V gives CDR1 LNHDA, CDR2 SQIVND (reference sequence). The CDR3 sequence is 13 residues long. The CDR3 DNA is TGTGCCAGTAGTATTCAGTGGCAGGATACGCAGTATTTT. The encoded protein is CASSIQWQDTQYF.

J is TRBJ2-6 and V is TRBV4-2, with 8 bases that match TRBD2. V lost 2 bases, J lost 4 bases, and 16 bases stayed unmatched. This CDR3 spans 20 amino acids. Looked up from germline, CDR1 is LGHNA and CDR2 is YNFKEQ. The DNA for the CDR3 is TGTGCCAGCAGCCAACTGGCTAAAGCGGGAGTTGGCTCCGGGGCCAACGTCCTGACTTTC. Amino acids: CASSQLAKAGVGSGANVLTF.

A remark on this clonotype: Given a much more abundant clone one base away, this may be a read error. This sequence joins TRBV29-1 and TRBJ2-1; D tentatively fits TRBD1 or TRBD2 (5 bases each). The CDR3 spans 15 residues. Germline V lookup: CDR1 SQVTM, CDR2 ANQGSEA. CDR3 DNA sequence: TGCAGCTCCAGTGGTTGGACACACGGACTCAATGGGCAGTTCTTC. Translation: CSSSGWTHGLNGQFF.